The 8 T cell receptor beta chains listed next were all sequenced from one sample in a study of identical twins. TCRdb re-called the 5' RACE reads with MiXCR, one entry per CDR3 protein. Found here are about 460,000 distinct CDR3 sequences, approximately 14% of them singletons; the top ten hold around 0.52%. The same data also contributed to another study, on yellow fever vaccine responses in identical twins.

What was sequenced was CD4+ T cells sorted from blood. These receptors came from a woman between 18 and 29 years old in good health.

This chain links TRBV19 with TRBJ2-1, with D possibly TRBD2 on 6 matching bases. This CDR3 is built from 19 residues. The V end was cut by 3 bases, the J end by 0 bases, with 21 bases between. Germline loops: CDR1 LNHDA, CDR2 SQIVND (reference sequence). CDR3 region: CASSIGGMRLTSSYNEQFF. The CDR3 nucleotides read TGTGCCAGTAGTATTGGAGGGATGCGGCTCACCAGCTCCTACAATGAGCAGTTCTTC.

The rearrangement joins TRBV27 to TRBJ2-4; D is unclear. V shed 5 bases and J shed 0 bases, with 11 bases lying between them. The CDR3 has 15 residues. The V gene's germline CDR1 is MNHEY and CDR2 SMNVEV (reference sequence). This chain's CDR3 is CASSASGLAKNIQYF. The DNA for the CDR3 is TGTGCCAGCAGTGCCTCCGGGCTAGCCAAAAACATTCAGTACTTC.

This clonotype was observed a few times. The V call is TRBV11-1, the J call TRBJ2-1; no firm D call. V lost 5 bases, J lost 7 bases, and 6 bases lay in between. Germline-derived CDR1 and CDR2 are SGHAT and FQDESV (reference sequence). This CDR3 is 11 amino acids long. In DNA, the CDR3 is TGTGCCAGCAGCATGAAGAATGAGCAGTTCTTC. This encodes CASSMKNEQFF.

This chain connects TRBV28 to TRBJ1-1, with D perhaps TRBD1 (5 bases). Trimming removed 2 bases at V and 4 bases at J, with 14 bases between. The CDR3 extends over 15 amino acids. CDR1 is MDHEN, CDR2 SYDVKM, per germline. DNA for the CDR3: TGTGCCAGCAGTTTACCCTCCCGGGGGGGCACTGAAGCTTTCTTT. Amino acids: CASSLPSRGGTEAFF.

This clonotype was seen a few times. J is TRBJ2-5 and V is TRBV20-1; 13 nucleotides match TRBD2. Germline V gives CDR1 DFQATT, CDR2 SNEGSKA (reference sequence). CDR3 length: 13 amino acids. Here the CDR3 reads CGGTSGNQETQYF. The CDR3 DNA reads TGCGGCGGGACTAGCGGGAATCAAGAGACCCAGTACTTC.

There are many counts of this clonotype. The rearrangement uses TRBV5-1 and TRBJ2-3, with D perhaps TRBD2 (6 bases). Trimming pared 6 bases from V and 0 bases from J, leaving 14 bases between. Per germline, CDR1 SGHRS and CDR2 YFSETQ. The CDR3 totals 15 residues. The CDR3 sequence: CASTQTGTSTDTQYF. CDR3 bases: TGCGCCAGCACCCAGACGGGGACTAGCACAGATACGCAGTATTTT.

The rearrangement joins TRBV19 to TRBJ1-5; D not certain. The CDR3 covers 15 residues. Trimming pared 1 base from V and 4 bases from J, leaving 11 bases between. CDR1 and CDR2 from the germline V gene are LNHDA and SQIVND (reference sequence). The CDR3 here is CASSIGGRVNQPQHF. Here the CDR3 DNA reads TGTGCCAGTAGTATAGGGGGAAGGGTAAATCAGCCCCAGCATTTT.

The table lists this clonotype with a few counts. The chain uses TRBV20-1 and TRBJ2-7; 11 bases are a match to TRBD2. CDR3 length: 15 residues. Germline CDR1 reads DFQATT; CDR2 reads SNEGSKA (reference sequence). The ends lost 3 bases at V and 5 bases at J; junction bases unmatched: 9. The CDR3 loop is CSARSLSGGANEQYF. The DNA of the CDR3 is TGCAGTGCTAGGTCTCTTAGCGGGGGGGCCAACGAGCAGTACTTC.